This T cell receptor (beta chain) was retrieved from a study of PD-1 blockade in classical Hodgkin lymphoma. Study-wide results and caveats: Excluded were patients who started nivolumab under 1 year after ASCT, a group that had lower diversity. Complete responders matched newly diagnosed patients in baseline diversity.

In this sample, this clone turned up a few times. Its cognate antigen is unknown. Every one of the patients relapsed after autologous stem cell transplantation (brentuximab vedotin exposure was variable). Sequencing was performed with immunoSEQ multiplex PCR; in TCRdb, only in-frame clones are kept and a portion is missing. The sample has tens of thousands of clones, 70% seen once. CDR1 and CDR2 (germline): LGHNT, FRNRAP. The CDR3 contains 15 residues. Trimming cost V 6 bases and J 6 bases; bases outside gene matches: 5. The source is a human donor with classical Hodgkin lymphoma. The material sequenced was peripheral blood mononuclear cells (PBMCs), taken before the second cycle of nivolumab. This chain joins TRBV12-5 and TRBJ2-1; 13 nucleotides align to TRBD2. As DNA, the CDR3 is TGTGCTAGTGGACTAGCGGGAGGGCCCGGCAATGAGCAGTTCTTC. Amino acid sequence: CASGLAGGPGNEQFF. Full variable domain (missing parts from reference TRBV12-5 and TRBJ2-1): DARVTQTPRHKVTEMGQEVTMRCQPILGHNTVFWYRQTMMQGLELLAYFRNRAPLDDSGMPKDRFSAEMPDATLATLKIQPSEPRDSAVYFCASGLAGGPGNEQFFGPGTRLTVL.